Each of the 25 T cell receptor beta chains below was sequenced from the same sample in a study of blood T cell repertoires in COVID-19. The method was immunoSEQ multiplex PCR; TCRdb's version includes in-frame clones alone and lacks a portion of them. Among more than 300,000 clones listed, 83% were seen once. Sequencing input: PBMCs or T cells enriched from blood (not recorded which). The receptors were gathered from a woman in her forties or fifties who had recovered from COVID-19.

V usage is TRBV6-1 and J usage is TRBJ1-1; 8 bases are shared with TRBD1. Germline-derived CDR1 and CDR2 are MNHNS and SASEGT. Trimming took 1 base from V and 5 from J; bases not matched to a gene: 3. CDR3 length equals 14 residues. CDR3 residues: CASSEVDRATEAFF. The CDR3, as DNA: TGTGCCAGCAGTGAAGTGGACAGGGCGACTGAAGCTTTCTTT.

This CDR3 reads CASSQLGSQETQYF. In DNA form, the CDR3 reads TGTGCCAGCAGCCAACTCGGGAGTCAAGAGACCCAGTACTTC. V gene TRBV3-1 (or the pseudogene TRBV3-2) combines with J gene TRBJ2-5, with TRBD2 as a possible D gene (6 bases). CDR3 size: 14 residues. The V gene's germline CDR1 is LGHDT and CDR2 YNNKEL (reference sequence). V lost 2 bases and J 2 bases, leaving 9 bases between the germline ends.

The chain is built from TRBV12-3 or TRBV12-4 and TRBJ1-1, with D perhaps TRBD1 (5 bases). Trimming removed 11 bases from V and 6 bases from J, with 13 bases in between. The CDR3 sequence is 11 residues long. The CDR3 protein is CAFRSGAEAFF. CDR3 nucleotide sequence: TGTGCCTTCAGGTCGGGGGCTGAAGCTTTCTTT.

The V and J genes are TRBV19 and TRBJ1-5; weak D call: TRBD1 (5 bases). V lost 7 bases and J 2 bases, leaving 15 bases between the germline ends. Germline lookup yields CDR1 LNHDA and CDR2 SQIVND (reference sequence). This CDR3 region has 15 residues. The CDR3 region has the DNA TGTGCCAGTACTCACGCACAGGTTCGCAATCAGCCCCAGCATTTT. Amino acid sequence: CASTHAQVRNQPQHF.

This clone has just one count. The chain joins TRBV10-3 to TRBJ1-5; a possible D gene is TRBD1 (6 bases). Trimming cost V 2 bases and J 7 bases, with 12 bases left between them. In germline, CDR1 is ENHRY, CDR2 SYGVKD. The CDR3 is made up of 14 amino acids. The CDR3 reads CAISELQGTQPQHF. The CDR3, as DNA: TGTGCCATCAGTGAGCTTCAGGGGACGCAGCCCCAGCATTTT.

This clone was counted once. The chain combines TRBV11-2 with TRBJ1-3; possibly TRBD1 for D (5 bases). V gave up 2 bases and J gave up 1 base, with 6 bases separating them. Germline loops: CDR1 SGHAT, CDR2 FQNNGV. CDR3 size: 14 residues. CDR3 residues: CASSLPGSGNTIYF. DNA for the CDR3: TGTGCCAGCAGCTTACCAGGGTCTGGAAACACCATATATTTT.

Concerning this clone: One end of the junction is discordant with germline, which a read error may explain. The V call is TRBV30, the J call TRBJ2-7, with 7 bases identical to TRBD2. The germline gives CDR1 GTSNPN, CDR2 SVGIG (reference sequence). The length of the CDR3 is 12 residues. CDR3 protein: CAWSPEGAGTAF. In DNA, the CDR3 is TGTGCCTGGAGCCCTGAGGGAGCGGGAACAGCCTTC.

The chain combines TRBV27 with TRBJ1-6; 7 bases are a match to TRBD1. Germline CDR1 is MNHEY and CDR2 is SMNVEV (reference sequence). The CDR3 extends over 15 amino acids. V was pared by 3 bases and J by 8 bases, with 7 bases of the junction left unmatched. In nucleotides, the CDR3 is TGTGCCAGCAGTTTCGGACAGGTTTTAGATTCACCCCTCCACTTT. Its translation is CASSFGQVLDSPLHF.

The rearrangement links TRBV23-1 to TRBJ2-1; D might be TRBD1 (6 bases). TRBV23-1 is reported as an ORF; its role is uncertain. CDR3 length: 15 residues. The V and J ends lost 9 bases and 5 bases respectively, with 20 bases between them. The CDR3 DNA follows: TGCGCCAGAATTGAATCCGGGACATGGAACAATGAGCAGTTCTTC. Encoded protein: CARIESGTWNNEQFF.

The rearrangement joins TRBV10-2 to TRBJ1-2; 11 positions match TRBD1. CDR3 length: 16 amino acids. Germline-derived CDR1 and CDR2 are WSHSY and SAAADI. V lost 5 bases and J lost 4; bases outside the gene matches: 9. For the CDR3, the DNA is TGCGCCAGCAGTCCCGGACAGGGGGCTTTAATCTATGGCTACACCTTC. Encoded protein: CASSPGQGALIYGYTF.

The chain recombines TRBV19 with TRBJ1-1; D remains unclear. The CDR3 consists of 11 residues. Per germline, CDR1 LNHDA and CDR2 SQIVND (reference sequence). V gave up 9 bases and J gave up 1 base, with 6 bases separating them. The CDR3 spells CASRKNTEAFF. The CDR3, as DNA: TGTGCCAGCAGAAAGAACACTGAAGCTTTCTTT. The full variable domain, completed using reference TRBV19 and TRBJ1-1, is DGGITQSPKYLFRKEGQNVTLSCEQNLNHDAMYWYRQDPGQGLRLIYYSQIVNDFQKGDIAEGYSVSREKKESFPLTVTSAQKNPTAFYLCASRKNTEAFFGQGTRLTVV.

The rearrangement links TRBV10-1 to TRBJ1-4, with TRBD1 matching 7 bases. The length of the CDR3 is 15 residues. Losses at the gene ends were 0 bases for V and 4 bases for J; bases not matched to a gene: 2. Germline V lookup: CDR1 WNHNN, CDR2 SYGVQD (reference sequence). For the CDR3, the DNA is TGCGCCAGCAGTGAGTCGACAGGGCTTAATGAAAAACTGTTTTTT. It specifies CASSESTGLNEKLFF.

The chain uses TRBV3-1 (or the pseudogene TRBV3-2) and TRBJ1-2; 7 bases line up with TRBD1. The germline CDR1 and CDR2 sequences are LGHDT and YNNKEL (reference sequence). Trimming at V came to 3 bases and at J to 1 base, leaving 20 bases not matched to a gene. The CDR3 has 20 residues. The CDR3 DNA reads TGTGCCAGCAGCCAGTTCTCCGGCAGAAGACAGGGAGGTATTAACTATGGCTACACCTTC. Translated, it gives CASSQFSGRRQGGINYGYTF.

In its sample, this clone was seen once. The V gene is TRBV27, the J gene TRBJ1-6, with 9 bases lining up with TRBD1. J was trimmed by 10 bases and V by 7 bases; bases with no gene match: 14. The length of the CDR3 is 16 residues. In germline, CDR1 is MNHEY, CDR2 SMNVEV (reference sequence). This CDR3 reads CASNEGTGIGSSPLHF. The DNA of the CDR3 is TGTGCCAGCAACGAAGGGACAGGGATAGGAAGCTCACCCCTCCACTTT.

The DNA of the CDR3 is TGTGCCAGCAGTGAGGACTCCTTTACTGGCTACACCTTC. Encoded protein: CASSEDSFTGYTF. The chain uses TRBV2 and TRBJ1-2; no clear D gene. Germline V gene data show CDR1 as SNHLY and CDR2 as FYNNEI. The length of the CDR3 is 13 residues. V lost 3 bases, J lost 7 bases, and 12 bases lay in between.

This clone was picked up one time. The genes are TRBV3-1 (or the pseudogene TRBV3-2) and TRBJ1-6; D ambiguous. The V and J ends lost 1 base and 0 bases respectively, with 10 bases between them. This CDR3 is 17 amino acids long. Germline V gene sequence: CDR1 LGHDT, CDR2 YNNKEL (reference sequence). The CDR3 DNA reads TGTGCCAGCAGCCAAGTAGTCACTAGCTCCTATAATTCACCCCTCCACTTT. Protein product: CASSQVVTSSYNSPLHF.

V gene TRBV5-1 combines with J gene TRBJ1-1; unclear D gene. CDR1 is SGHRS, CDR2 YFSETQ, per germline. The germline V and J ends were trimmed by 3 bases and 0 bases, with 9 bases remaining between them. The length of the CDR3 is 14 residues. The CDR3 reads CASSSPQVNTEAFF. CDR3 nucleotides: TGCGCCAGCAGCTCGCCACAAGTGAACACTGAAGCTTTCTTT.

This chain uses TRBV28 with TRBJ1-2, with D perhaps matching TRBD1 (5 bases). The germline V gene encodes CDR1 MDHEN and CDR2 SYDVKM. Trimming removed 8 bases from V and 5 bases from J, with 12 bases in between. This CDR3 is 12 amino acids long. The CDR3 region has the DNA TGTGCCAGCTCACGACAGTTATATGGCTACACCTTC. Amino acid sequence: CASSRQLYGYTF.

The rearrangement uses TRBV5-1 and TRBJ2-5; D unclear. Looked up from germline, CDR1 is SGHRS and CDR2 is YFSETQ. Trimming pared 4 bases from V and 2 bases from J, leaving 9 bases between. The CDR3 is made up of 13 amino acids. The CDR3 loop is CASSMLTQETQYF. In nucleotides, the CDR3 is TGCGCCAGCAGCATGCTAACTCAAGAGACCCAGTACTTC.

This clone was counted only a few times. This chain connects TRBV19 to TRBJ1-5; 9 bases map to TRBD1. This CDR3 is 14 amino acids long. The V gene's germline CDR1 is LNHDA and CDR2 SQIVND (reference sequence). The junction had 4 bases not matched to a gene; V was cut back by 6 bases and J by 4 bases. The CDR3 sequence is CASRGTGSNQPQHF. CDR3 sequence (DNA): TGTGCCAGTAGGGGGACAGGGAGTAATCAGCCCCAGCATTTT.

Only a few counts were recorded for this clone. CDR3 amino acids: CASSLFGLHNEQFF. The CDR3 DNA reads TGTGCCAGCAGCTTGTTTGGACTACATAATGAGCAGTTCTTC. The chain combines TRBV5-6 with TRBJ2-1; perhaps TRBD2 as D (6 bases). The V end was cut by 1 base, the J end by 7 bases, with 12 bases between. CDR3 length equals 14 residues. The germline V gene encodes CDR1 SGHDT and CDR2 YYEEEE.

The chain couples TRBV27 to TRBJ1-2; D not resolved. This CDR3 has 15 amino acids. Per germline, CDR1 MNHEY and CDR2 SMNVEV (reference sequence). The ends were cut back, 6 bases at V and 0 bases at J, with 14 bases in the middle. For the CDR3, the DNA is TGTGCCAGCAGAACTGATGGCGGCGCTAACTATGGCTACACCTTC. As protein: CASRTDGGANYGYTF.

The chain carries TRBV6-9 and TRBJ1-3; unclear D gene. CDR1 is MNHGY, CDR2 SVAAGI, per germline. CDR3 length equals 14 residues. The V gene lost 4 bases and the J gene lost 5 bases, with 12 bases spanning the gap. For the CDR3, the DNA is TGTGCCAGCAGTTTTGGGAGTTCTCGAAACACCATATATTTT. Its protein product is CASSFGSSRNTIYF.

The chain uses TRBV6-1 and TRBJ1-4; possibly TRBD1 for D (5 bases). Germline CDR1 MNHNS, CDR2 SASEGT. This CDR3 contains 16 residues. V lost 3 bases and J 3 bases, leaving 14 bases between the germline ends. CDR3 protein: CASSDGVRAANEKLFF. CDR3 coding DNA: TGTGCCAGCAGTGATGGGGTCAGGGCTGCTAATGAAAAACTGTTTTTT.

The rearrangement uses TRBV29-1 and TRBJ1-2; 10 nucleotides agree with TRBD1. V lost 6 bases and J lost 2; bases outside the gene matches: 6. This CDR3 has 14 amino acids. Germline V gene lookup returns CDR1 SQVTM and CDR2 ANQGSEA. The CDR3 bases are TGCAGCGTAGTCCGACAGGGGGCAAACTATGGCTACACCTTC. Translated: CSVVRQGANYGYTF.